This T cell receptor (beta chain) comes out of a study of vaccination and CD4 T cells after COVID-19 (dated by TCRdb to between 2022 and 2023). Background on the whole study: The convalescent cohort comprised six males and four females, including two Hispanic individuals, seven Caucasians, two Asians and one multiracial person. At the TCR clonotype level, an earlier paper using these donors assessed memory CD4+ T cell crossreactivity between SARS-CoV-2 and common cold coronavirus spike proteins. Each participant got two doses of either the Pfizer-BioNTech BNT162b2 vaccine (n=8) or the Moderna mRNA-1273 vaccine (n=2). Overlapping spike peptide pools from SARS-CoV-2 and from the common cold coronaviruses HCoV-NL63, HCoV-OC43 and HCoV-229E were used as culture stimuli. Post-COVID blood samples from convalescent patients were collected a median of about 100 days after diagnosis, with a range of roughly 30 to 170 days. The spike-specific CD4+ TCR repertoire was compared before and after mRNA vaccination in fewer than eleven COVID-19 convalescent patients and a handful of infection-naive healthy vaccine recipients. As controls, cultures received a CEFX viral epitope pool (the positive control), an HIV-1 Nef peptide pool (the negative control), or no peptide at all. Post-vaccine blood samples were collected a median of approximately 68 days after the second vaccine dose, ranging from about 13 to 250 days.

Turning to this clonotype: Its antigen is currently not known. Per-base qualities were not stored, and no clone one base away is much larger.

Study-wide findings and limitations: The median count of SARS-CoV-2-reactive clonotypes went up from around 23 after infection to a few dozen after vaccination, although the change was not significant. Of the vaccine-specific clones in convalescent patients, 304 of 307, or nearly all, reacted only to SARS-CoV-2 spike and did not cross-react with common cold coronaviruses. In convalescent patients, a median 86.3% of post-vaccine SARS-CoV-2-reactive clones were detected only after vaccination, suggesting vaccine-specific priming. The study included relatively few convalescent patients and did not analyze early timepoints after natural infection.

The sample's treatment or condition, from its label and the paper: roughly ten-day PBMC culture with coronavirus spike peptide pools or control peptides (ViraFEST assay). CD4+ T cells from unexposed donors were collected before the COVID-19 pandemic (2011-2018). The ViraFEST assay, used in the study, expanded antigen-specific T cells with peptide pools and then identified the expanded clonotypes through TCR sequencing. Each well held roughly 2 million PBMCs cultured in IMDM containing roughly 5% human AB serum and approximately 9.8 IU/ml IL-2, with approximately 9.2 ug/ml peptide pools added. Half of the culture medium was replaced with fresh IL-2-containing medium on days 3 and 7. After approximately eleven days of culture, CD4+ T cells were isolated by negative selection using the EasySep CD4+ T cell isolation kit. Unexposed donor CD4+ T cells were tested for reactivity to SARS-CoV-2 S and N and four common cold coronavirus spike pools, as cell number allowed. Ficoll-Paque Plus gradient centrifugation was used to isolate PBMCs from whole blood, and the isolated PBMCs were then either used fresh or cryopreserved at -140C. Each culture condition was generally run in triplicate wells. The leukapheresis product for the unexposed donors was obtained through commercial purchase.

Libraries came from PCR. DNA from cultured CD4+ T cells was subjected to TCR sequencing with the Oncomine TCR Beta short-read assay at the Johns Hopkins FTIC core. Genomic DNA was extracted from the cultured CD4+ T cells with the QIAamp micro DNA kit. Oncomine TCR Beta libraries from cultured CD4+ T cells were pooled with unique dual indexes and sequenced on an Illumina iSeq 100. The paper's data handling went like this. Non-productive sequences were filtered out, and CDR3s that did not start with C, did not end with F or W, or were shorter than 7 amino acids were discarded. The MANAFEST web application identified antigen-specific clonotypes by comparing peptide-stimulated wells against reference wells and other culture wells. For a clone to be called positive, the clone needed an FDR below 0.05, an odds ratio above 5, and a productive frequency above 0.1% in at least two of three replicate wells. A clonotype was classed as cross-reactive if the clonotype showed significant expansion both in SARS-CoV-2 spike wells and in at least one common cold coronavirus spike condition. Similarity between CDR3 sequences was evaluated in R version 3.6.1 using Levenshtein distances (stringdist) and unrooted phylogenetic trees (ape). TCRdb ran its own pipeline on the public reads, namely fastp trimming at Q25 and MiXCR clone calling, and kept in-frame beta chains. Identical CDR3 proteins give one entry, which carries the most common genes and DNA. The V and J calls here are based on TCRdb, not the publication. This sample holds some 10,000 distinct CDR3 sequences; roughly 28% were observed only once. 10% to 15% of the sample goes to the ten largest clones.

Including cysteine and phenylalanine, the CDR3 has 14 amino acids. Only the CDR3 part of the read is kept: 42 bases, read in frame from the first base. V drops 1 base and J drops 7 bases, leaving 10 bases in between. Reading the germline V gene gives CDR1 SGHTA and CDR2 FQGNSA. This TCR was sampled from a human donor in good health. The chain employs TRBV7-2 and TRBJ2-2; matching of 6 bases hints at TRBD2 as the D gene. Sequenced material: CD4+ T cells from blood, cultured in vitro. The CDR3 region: CASSLVGSGGELFF. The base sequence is TGTGCCAGCAGCTTAGTAGGTAGCGGCGGGGAGCTGTTTTTT. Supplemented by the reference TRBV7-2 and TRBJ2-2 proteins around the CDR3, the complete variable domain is GAGVSQSPSNKVTEKGKDVELRCDPISGHTALYWYRQSLGQGLEFLIYFQGNSAPDKSGLPSDRFSAERTGGSVSTLTIQRTQQEDSAVYLCASSLVGSGGELFFGEGSRLTVL.